The next 7 T cell receptor beta chains were all read from a single sample in a study of CD8 T cells in Susac syndrome (dated by TCRdb to 2018 to 2020). The library was generated by the immunoSEQ multiplex PCR assay. RNA was extracted using the RNeasy kit, and roughly 0.5 to 1 ug of the RNA was reverse transcribed with random hexamers. Clones were called with MiXCR by TCRdb after fastp trimmed the public reads at Q25, and only in-frame beta chains were retained. Duplicate CDR3 protein sequences are folded into a single record with the most common DNA and genes. The sample includes around 130,000 distinct CDR3 sequences, with about 95% observed a single time. Together, the top ten hold roughly 0.095% of the sample. The sequencing sample was made of CD4+ T cells from PBMCs. All receptors derive from a human donor in good health.

The chain joins TRBV3-1 to TRBJ2-5; D is undetermined. V dropped 1 base and J dropped 3 bases, with 3 bases sitting between them. Germline V gene sequence: CDR1 LGHDT, CDR2 YNNKEL (reference sequence). The CDR3 has 12 residues. The CDR3 coding sequence is TGTGCCAGCAGCCAAGGGGAAGAGACCCAGTACTTC. Translation gives CASSQGEETQYF.

This clonotype came up a few times. CDR3 nucleotides: TGTGCCAGCGGATATACCGGGGAGCTGTTTTTT. Residues: CASGYTGELFF. This chain uses TRBV6-1 with TRBJ2-2; no clear D. V lost 8 bases and J lost 5, with 6 bases in between. CDR3 length equals 11 residues. CDR1 MNHNS and CDR2 SASEGT come from the germline V gene.

The rearrangement links TRBV19 to TRBJ2-1, with TRBD2 identical over 13 bases. The V gene end was trimmed by 5 bases and the J gene end by 7 bases; junction bases not matched to a gene: 5. The CDR3 runs 15 residues. The germline gives CDR1 LNHDA, CDR2 SQIVND (reference sequence). CDR3 DNA: TGTGCCAGTAGTGCCGGGACTAGCGGGAAAAATGAGCAGTTCTTC. This gives the protein CASSAGTSGKNEQFF.

The rearrangement joins TRBV6-5 to TRBJ1-5; perhaps TRBD1 as D (5 bases). V was shortened by 0 bases and J by 1 base, with 16 bases between the two germline ends. The germline V gene has CDR1 MNHEY and CDR2 SVGAGI. This CDR3 has 18 amino acids. In nucleotides, the CDR3 is TGTGCCAGCAGTTACTCGGTGATTCAGGGAGGGAGCAATCAGCCCCAGCATTTT. The encoded protein is CASSYSVIQGGSNQPQHF.

This rearrangement joins TRBV18 to TRBJ1-1; no definite D call. V was trimmed by 4 bases and J by 2 bases, leaving 11 bases between them. The CDR3 runs 14 residues. Germline V gives CDR1 KGHSH, CDR2 LQKENI. CDR3 residues: CASSRAQINTEAFF. In nucleotides, the CDR3 is TGTGCCAGCTCACGTGCTCAGATAAACACTGAAGCTTTCTTT.

The chain recombines TRBV5-1 with TRBJ2-7; 11 bases line up with TRBD2. Trimming took 0 bases from V and 0 from J; bases not matched to a gene: 2. The CDR3 loop spans 16 amino acids. CDR1 and CDR2 from the germline V gene are SGHRS and YFSETQ. The CDR3 DNA reads TGCGCCAGCAGCTTGGATAGCGGGAGGGCCTCCTACGAGCAGTACTTC. It codes for CASSLDSGRASYEQYF.

The chain is built from TRBV12-3 or TRBV12-4 and TRBJ2-1; D unresolved. Trimming took 5 bases from V and 8 from J, leaving 16 bases between them. The CDR3 runs 14 residues. In DNA form, the CDR3 reads TGTGCCAGCAGTCCGCGCGGTCAAGCCCATGAGCAGTTCTTC. Translating gives CASSPRGQAHEQFF.